This T cell receptor beta chain was profiled in a study of blood T cell repertoires in COVID-19 (dated by TCRdb to between 2020 and 2021). About the study as a whole: The collaborator samples originated in the United States, Italy and Spain and spanned the acute and convalescent phases of COVID-19. The repertoires were released in a freely available public database intended as a resource for research on the immune response to SARS-CoV-2. The material from the prospective study consisted of cDNA or gDNA derived from T cells, B-cell-depleted T cells, or PBMCs. Deeply sampled blood TCRbeta repertoires from subjects exposed to, actively infected with, or recovered from COVID-19 were included in the dataset. Where available, HLA class I and class II types were taken from metadata supplied by the sample provider and were not determined by assay-based typing. Samples were obtained from the ongoing ImmuneRACE study (first 160 participants) and from over a thousand subjects provided by 6 global collaborators. The sample metadata nearly always contained a de-identified subject ID, COVID-19 status, age in years and sex. General study outcomes and caveats: The amount of clinical and demographic metadata varied by source and participant and was provided uncurated.

As to this clone: No antigen is known for it. Base qualities are not provided; no much larger clone lies one nucleotide away.

The collaborating institutions used their own protocols to collect whole blood in K2EDTA tubes. For TCRbeta analysis, collaborators shipped samples in one of three forms: frozen whole blood, isolated PBMCs, or DNA extracted from either of those sample types. From cysteine to phenylalanine, the CDR3 is 13 amino acids long. The CDR3 DNA has 39 bases and is translated from base 1. CDR1 SGHRS and CDR2 YFSETQ are derived from the germline V gene. Between the V and J ends, shortened by 4 bases and 1 base respectively, the junction contains 8 bases. The immunoSEQ Assay, a bias-controlled multiplex PCR, was used to amplify TCRbeta CDR3 regions from genomic DNA. In the source study's methods: Nucleated cell counts per sample were estimated from amplification of reference gene primers within the assay. To quantify the absolute abundance of each unique TCRbeta CDR3 rearrangement, sequence reads were collapsed and filtered. For each sample, productive Simpson clonality was calculated by taking the square root of Simpson's diversity index across productive rearrangements. What TCRdb holds here is the immuneACCESS table cut down to in-frame rearrangements. Part of the clones is not present; checked against another copy, under half of the missing clones reflect an unresolved V gene, and the others are unexplained. The D gene and trimming were derived from the DNA, and the V and J assignments and clone size from that table. Across this sample there are some 31,000 clones, with about 92% seen only once. The top ten hold approximately 2.5% of the sample.

This sequence was found in a man aged 50 to 59 with active COVID-19. Sequenced material: peripheral blood. The rearrangement combines TRBV5-1 with TRBJ2-5, with TRBD1 perhaps the D gene, on 5 matching bases. The CDR3 here reads CASSPGIQETQYF. The nucleotide sequence is given as TGCGCCAGCAGCCCAGGGATCCAAGAGACCCAGTACTTC.